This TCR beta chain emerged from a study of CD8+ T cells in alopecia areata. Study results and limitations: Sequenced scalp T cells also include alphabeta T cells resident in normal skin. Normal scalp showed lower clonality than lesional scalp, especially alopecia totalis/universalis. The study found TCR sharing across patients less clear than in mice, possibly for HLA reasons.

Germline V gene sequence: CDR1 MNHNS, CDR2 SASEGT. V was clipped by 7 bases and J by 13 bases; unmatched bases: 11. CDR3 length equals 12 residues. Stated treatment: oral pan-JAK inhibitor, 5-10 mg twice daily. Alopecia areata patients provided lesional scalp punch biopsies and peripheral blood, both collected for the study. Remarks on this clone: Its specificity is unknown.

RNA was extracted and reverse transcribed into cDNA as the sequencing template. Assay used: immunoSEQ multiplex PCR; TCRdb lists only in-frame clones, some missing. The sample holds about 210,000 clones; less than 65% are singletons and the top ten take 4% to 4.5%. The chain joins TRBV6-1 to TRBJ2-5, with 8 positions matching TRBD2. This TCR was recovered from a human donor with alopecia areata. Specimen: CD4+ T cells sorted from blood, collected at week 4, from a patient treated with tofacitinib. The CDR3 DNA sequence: TGTGCCAGCACCACGGGGGGGGACTGGGTGTACTTC. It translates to CASTTGGDWVYF.